Described below is a single TCR beta chain sequence and its context. The CDR3 is 15 amino acids. Germline lookup yields CDR1 SGHRS and CDR2 YFSETQ. V was trimmed by 0 bases and J by 5 bases, leaving 13 bases between them. The source of the sample is a study of shared T cell receptors in the human thymus. Assay used: immunoSEQ multiplex PCR; TCRdb lists only in-frame clones, some missing. This sample has hundreds of thousands of clones, with around 87% found just once. These data were also reused for a study on human thymus T cells.

J is TRBJ2-3 and V is TRBV5-1, with D possibly being TRBD1 (5 bases). Sequencing used thymocytes. This receptor was taken from a boy younger than two with a congenital heart defect. CDR3: CASSLVGERGDTQYF. The CDR3 DNA sequence: TGCGCCAGCAGCTTGGTGGGCGAAAGGGGAGATACGCAGTATTTT.